This T cell receptor (beta chain) emerged from a study of identical twins. cDNA carried unique molecular identifiers, and a universal primer site was added by template switching. TCRdb passed the 5' RACE reads through MiXCR, listing each CDR3 protein once. Here the sample spans some 710,000 distinct CDR3 sequences, around 6% being singletons. This clonotype was counted at least ten times. Trimming pared 8 bases from V and 8 bases from J, leaving 15 bases between. Germline loops: CDR1 PRHDT, CDR2 FYEKMQ (reference sequence). This CDR3 is built from 12 residues. Each donor was a healthy Caucasian. This sequence was found in a man aged 18 to 35 in good health. The chain couples TRBV13 to TRBJ1-2; D gene ambiguous. The material sequenced was naive T cells sorted from blood. CDR3 region: CASGLLSGGYTF. The CDR3 region has the DNA TGTGCCAGCGGACTCTTATCAGGAGGCTACACCTTC. Full variable domain (rest looked up from reference TRBV13 and TRBJ1-2): AAGVIQSPRHLIKEKRETATLKCYPIPRHDTVYWYQQGPGQDPQFLISFYEKMQSDKGSIPDRFSAQQFSDYHSELNMSSLELGDSALYFCASGLLSGGYTFGSGTRLTVV.